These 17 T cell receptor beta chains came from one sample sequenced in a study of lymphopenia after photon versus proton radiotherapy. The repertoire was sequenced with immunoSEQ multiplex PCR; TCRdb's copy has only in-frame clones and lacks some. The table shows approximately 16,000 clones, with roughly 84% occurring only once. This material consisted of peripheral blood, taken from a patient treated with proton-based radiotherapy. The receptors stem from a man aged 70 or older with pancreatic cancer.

CDR3 sequence (DNA): TGTGCCAGCAGCTTAGGGACAGGGGGCAATCAGCCCCAGCATTTT. Protein sequence: CASSLGTGGNQPQHF. This rearrangement joins TRBV11-2 to TRBJ1-5, with TRBD1 matching 9 bases. Trimming at V came to 1 base and at J to 2 bases, leaving 0 bases not matched to a gene. The CDR3 is 15 amino acids. Germline CDR1 reads SGHAT; CDR2 reads FQNNGV. Full variable domain (remainder filled in from reference TRBV11-2 and TRBJ1-5): EAGVAQSPRYKIIEKRQSVAFWCNPISGHATLYWYQQILGQGPKLLIQFQNNGVVDDSQLPKDRFSAERLKGVDSTLKIQPAKLEDSAVYLCASSLGTGGNQPQHFGDGTRLSIL.

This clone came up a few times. The CDR3 reads CSVGNNGETQYF. CDR3 sequence (DNA): TGCAGCGTTGGGAACAATGGGGAGACCCAGTACTTC. The chain joins TRBV29-1 to TRBJ2-5; D ambiguous. This CDR3 has 12 residues. Germline CDR1 is SQVTM and CDR2 is ANQGSEA. Trimming left V 4 bases short and J 5 bases short, with 11 bases between.

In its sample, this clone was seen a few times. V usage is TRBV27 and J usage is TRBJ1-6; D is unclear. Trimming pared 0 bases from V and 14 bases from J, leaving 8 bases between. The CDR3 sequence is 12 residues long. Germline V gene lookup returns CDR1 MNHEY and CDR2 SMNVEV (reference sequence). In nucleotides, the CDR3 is TGTGCCAGCAGTTTATCGGCGGGGACCCTCCACTTT. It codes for CASSLSAGTLHF.

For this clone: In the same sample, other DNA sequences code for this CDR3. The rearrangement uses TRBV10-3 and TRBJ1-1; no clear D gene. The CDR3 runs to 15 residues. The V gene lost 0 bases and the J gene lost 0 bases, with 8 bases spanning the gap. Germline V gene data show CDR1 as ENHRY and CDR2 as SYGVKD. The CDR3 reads CAISESQDLNTEAFF. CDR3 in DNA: TGTGCCATCAGTGAGTCTCAGGATCTGAACACTGAAGCTTTCTTT.

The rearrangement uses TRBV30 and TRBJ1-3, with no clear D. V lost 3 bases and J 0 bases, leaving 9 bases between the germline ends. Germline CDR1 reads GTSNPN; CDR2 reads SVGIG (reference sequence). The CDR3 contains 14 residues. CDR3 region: CAWRVSSSGNTIYF. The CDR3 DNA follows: TGTGCCTGGAGAGTCAGTAGCTCTGGAAACACCATATATTTT.

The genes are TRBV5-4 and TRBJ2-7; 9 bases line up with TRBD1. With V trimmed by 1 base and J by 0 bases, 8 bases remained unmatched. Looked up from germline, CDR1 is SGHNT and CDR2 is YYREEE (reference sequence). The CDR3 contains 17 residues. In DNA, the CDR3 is TGTGCCAGCAGCTTGTGGGGACAGGGTAAAACCTCCTACGAGCAGTACTTC. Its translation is CASSLWGQGKTSYEQYF.

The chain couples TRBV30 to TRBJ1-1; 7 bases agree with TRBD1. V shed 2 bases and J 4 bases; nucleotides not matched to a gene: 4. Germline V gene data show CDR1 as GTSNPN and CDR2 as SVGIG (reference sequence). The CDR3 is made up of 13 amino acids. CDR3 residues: CAWSRAGGTEAFF. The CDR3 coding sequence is TGTGCCTGGAGTCGGGCAGGGGGCACTGAAGCTTTCTTT. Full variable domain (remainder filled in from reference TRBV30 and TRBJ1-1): SQTIHQWPATLVQPVGSPLSLECTVEGTSNPNLYWYRQAAGRGLQLLFYSVGIGQISSEVPQNLSASRPQDRQFILSSKKLLLSDSGFYLCAWSRAGGTEAFFGQGTRLTVV.

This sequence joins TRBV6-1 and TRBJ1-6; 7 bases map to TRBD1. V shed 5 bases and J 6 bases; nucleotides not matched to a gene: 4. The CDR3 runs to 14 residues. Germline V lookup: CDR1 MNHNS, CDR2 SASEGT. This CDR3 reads CASSPGQINSPLHF. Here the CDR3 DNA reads TGTGCCAGCAGTCCGGGACAGATTAATTCACCCCTCCACTTT.

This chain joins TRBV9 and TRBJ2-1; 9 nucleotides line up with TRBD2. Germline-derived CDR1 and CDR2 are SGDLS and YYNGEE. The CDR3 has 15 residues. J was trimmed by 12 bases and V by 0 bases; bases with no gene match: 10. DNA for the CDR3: TGTGCCAGCAGCGTAGGGGATAGCGGGAGTGCTGGGCAGTTCTTC. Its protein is CASSVGDSGSAGQFF.

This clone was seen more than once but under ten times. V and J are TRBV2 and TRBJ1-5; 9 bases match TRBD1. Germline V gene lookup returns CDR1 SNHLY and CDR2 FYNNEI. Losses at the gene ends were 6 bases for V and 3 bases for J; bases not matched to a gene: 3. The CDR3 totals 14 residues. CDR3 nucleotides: TGTGCCAGCAGCAGACAGGGGGTCAATCAGCCCCAGCATTTT. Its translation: CASSRQGVNQPQHF.

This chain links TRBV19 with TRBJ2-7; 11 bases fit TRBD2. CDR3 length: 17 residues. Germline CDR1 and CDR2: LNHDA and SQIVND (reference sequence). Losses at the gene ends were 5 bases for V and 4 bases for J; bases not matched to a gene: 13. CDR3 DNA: TGTGCCAGTAGTCCGATCTTCCTAGCGGGAGGAGGGTACGAGCAGTACTTC. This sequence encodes CASSPIFLAGGGYEQYF.

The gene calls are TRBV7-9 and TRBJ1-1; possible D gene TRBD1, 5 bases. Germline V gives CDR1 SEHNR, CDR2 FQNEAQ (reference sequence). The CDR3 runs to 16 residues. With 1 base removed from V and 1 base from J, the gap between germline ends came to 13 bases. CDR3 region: CASSLVAGFWNTEAFF. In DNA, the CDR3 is TGTGCCAGCAGCTTAGTAGCAGGGTTTTGGAACACTGAAGCTTTCTTT.

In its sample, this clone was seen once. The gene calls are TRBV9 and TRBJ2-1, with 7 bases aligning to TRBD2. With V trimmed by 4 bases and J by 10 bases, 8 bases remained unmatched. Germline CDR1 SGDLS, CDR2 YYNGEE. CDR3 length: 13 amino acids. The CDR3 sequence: CASSPARGGEQFF. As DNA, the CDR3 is TGTGCCAGCAGCCCCGCCCGGGGAGGGGAGCAGTTCTTC.

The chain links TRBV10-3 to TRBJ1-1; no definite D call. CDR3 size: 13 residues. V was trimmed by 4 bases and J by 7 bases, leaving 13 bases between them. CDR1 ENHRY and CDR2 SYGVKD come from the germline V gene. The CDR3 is CAISVSGSSEAFF. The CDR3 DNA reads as TGTGCCATCAGTGTTTCGGGGAGTAGTGAAGCTTTCTTT.

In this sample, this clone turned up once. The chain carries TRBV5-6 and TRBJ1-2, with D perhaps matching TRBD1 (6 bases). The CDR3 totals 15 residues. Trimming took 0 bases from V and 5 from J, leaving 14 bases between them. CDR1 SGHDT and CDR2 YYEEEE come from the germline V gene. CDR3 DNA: TGTGCCAGCAGCTTGGTGGGCAGGGGACTTTATGGCTACACCTTC. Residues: CASSLVGRGLYGYTF.

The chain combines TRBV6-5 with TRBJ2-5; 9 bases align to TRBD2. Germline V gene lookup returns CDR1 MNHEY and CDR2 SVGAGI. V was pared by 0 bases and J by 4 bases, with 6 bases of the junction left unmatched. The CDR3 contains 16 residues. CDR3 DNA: TGTGCCAGCAGTTACTCCGGGGGTAGCGGGGGAGAGACCCAGTACTTC. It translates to CASSYSGGSGGETQYF.

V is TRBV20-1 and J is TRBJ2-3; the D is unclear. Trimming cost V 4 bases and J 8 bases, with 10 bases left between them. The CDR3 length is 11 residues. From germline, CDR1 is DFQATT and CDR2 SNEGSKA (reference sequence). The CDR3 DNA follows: TGCAGTGCTACCGTTTCGCGTACGCAGTATTTT. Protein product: CSATVSRTQYF.